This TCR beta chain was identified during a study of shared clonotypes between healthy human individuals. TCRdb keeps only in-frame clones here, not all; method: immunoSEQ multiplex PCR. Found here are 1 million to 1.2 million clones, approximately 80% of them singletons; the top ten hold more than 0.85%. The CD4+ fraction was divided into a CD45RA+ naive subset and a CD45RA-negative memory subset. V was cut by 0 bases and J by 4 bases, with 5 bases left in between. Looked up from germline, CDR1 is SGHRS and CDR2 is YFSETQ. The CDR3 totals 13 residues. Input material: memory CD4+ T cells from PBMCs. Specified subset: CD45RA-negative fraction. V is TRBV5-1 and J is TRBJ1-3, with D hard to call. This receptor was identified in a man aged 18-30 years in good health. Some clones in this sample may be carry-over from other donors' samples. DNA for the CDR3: TGCGCCAGCAGCTTGGAATACGGAAACACCATATATTTT. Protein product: CASSLEYGNTIYF. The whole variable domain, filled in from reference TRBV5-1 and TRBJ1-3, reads KAGVTQTPRYLIKTRGQQVTLSCSPISGHRSVSWYQQTPGQGLQFLFEYFSETQRNKGNFPGRFSGRQFSNSRSEMNVSTLELGDSALYLCASSLEYGNTIYFGEGSWLTVV.